These 26 T cell receptor beta chains came from one sample sequenced in a study of blood T cell repertoires in COVID-19. The assay was immunoSEQ multiplex PCR, and TCRdb's table has in-frame clones only and misses some. Of over 300,000 clones in the sample, almost 85% were seen once. Sequenced material: peripheral blood. These receptors came from a human donor in a cohort sampled during active COVID-19.

V is TRBV7-4 and J is TRBJ2-4; 12 bases fit TRBD2. Germline CDR1 and CDR2: SGHVT and SQSDAQ. The CDR3 length is 19 residues. The V and J ends lost 5 bases and 3 bases, in that order; junction bases with no gene match: 14. CDR3 nucleotides: TGTGCCAGCAGCGCCCGGCTAGCGGGGGGGCCTCTGGTCAAAAACATTCAGTACTTC. Translating it yields CASSARLAGGPLVKNIQYF.

The chain couples TRBV5-6 to TRBJ2-3, with D perhaps matching TRBD1 (5 bases). The germline V gene encodes CDR1 SGHDT and CDR2 YYEEEE. The CDR3 has 17 residues. The ends were cut back, 3 bases at V and 0 bases at J, with 17 bases in the middle. The CDR3 spells CASSSRTNWLSTDTQYF. CDR3 coding DNA: TGTGCCAGCAGCTCTCGGACAAATTGGCTTAGCACAGATACGCAGTATTTT.

This clone was counted a single time. J is TRBJ2-3 and V is TRBV7-6; 7 bases are a match to TRBD1. Trimming took 5 bases from V and 3 from J; bases not matched to a gene: 11. The CDR3 length is 16 residues. Germline lookup yields CDR1 SGHVS and CDR2 FNYEAQ. The CDR3 spells CASSPRQGAVTDTQYF. The CDR3 DNA reads as TGTGCCAGCAGCCCCCGACAGGGCGCCGTGACAGATACGCAGTATTTT. Variable domain in full (rest from reference TRBV7-6 and TRBJ2-3): GAGVSQSPRYKVTKRGQDVALRCDPISGHVSLYWYRQALGQGPEFLTYFNYEAQQDKSGLPNDRFSAERPEGSISTLTIQRTEQRDSAMYRCASSPRQGAVTDTQYFGPGTRLTVL.

The V gene is TRBV6-5, the J gene TRBJ2-3; unclear D gene. V dropped 6 bases and J dropped 1 base, with 11 bases sitting between them. The CDR3 is 14 residues long. CDR1 is MNHEY and CDR2 is SVGAGI in the germline V gene. CDR3 residues: CASSPGVGTDTQYF. The DNA for the CDR3 is TGTGCCAGCAGCCCCGGAGTCGGCACAGATACGCAGTATTTT.

The gene calls are TRBV4-2 and TRBJ1-1; no definite D call. This CDR3 comprises 12 residues. CDR1 is LGHNA and CDR2 is YNFKEQ in the germline V gene. Trimming cost V 3 bases and J 5 bases, with 7 bases left between them. CDR3 DNA sequence: TGTGCCAGCAGCCAGCGCAAAACTGAAGCTTTCTTT. Residues: CASSQRKTEAFF.

The rearrangement uses TRBV15 and TRBJ2-3; 9 positions match TRBD1. The CDR3 has 16 residues. Trimming removed 0 bases from V and 6 bases from J; junction bases left unmatched: 7. The germline V gene encodes CDR1 LNHNV and CDR2 YYDKDF (reference sequence). CDR3 sequence: CATSRDHTGGSDTQYF. The CDR3 DNA is TGTGCCACCAGCAGAGACCACACAGGGGGCTCCGATACGCAGTATTTT.

This clone was observed a few times. The rearrangement uses TRBV5-1 and TRBJ1-4; the D gene is possibly TRBD1 (6 bases). Trimming took 4 bases from V and 2 from J, leaving 12 bases between them. The CDR3 runs 15 residues. Germline CDR1 is SGHRS and CDR2 is YFSETQ. The CDR3 region is CASSLTGSTNEKLFF. DNA for the CDR3: TGCGCCAGCAGCCTAACAGGGTCGACTAATGAAAAACTGTTTTTT.

This chain connects TRBV20-1 to TRBJ2-5, with D hard to call. The CDR3 sequence is 10 residues long. The germline V gene encodes CDR1 DFQATT and CDR2 SNEGSKA (reference sequence). V lost 4 bases to trimming and J lost 5 bases, with 5 bases between them. The CDR3 spells CSANWETQYF. The CDR3 DNA is TGCAGTGCTAACTGGGAGACCCAGTACTTC.

V gene TRBV10-2 combines with J gene TRBJ2-3, with a weak D call TRBD1 (6 bases). This CDR3 spans 13 amino acids. Trimming took off 10 bases at V and 2 bases at J, with 13 bases between the two ends. Germline V gene data show CDR1 as WSHSY and CDR2 as SAAADI. The chain's CDR3 is CATYRENTDTQYF. The CDR3 DNA sequence: TGCGCCACCTACAGGGAAAACACAGATACGCAGTATTTT.

The chain combines TRBV29-1 with TRBJ2-7, with D maybe TRBD1 (6 bases). The germline V and J ends were trimmed by 7 bases and 5 bases, with 15 bases remaining between them. The CDR3 is 12 amino acids. Looked up from germline, CDR1 is SQVTM and CDR2 is ANQGSEA. The CDR3 coding sequence is TGCAGCGGGACAACAGGGTCACACGAGCAGTACTTC. Protein: CSGTTGSHEQYF.

This clone came up once. The rearrangement links TRBV7-9 to TRBJ1-1; possible D gene TRBD1, 6 bases. Germline values: CDR1 SEHNR, CDR2 FQNEAQ (reference sequence). The germline V and J ends were trimmed by 5 bases and 2 bases, with 18 bases remaining between them. This CDR3 spans 16 amino acids. CDR3 DNA sequence: TGTGCCAGCAGCCCTTACAGGGAGTCGGGAAACACTGAAGCTTTCTTT. It translates to CASSPYRESGNTEAFF.

CDR3 DNA sequence: TGTGCCAGCAGCTTGCGCTCGGGGGGGAACACCGGGGAGCTGTTTTTT. Translation gives CASSLRSGGNTGELFF. This chain links TRBV5-4 with TRBJ2-2; TRBD2 matches at 7 bases. The CDR3 sequence is 16 residues long. Germline-derived CDR1 and CDR2 are SGHNT and YYREEE (reference sequence). The trim removed 1 base at V and 1 base at J, leaving 4 bases unmatched.

This clone turned up a few times. This chain connects TRBV5-1 to TRBJ2-7; D not resolved. In germline, CDR1 is SGHRS, CDR2 YFSETQ. Trimming stripped 1 base from V and 4 bases from J, with 6 bases between. The CDR3 covers 12 residues. The CDR3 spells CASSLYNYEQYF. In DNA form, the CDR3 reads TGCGCCAGCAGCTTGTATAATTACGAGCAGTACTTC.

The chain combines TRBV6-5 with TRBJ1-1; D gene ambiguous. The CDR3 runs to 13 residues. In germline, CDR1 is MNHEY, CDR2 SVGAGI. Trimming stripped 7 bases from V and 0 bases from J, with 9 bases between. CDR3 in amino acids: CASTTGLNTEAFF. CDR3 coding DNA: TGTGCCAGCACCACCGGGTTGAACACTGAAGCTTTCTTT.

In its sample, this clone was seen once. The rearrangement links TRBV5-1 to TRBJ2-1; 8 nucleotides match TRBD2. CDR3 size: 18 residues. Germline V CDR1 and CDR2: SGHRS, YFSETQ. V lost 4 bases and J lost 0; bases outside the gene matches: 12. In nucleotides, the CDR3 is TGCGCCAGCAGCCCCGCCTGGGAGCGGGGGAGCTCCTACAATGAGCAGTTCTTC. This gives the protein CASSPAWERGSSYNEQFF.

V and J are TRBV5-4 and TRBJ2-2, with TRBD1 identical over 9 bases. The CDR3 length is 16 residues. V shed 4 bases, J shed 3 bases, and the junction held 7 bases outside the gene matches. Germline CDR1 reads SGHNT; CDR2 reads YYREEE (reference sequence). Here the CDR3 reads CASSQLGQGHTGELFF. The CDR3 nucleotides read TGTGCCAGCAGCCAGCTGGGACAGGGTCACACCGGGGAGCTGTTTTTT.

The gene calls are TRBV6-5 and TRBJ1-5; perhaps TRBD1 as D (6 bases). V was pared by 7 bases and J by 2 bases, with 15 bases between. The CDR3 length is 15 residues. The V gene's germline CDR1 is MNHEY and CDR2 SVGAGI. The CDR3 reads CASILQGFGNQPQHF. CDR3 coding DNA: TGTGCCAGCATTCTACAGGGTTTCGGCAATCAGCCCCAGCATTTT.

The chain is built from TRBV5-6 and TRBJ1-5, with a weak D call TRBD1 (5 bases). V lost 3 bases and J 4 bases, leaving 14 bases between the germline ends. Germline-derived CDR1 and CDR2 are SGHDT and YYEEEE. This CDR3 spans 15 amino acids. This CDR3 reads CASSSSRAGNQPQHF. The CDR3 DNA is TGTGCCAGCAGCTCAAGCAGGGCAGGGAATCAGCCCCAGCATTTT.

The chain joins TRBV29-1 to TRBJ2-5; 9 nucleotides match TRBD1. The V and J ends lost 6 bases and 5 bases, in that order; junction bases with no gene match: 13. This CDR3 has 15 residues. Per germline, CDR1 SQVTM and CDR2 ANQGSEA. Here the CDR3 DNA reads TGCAGCGTCCGAACGCCGGGACAGGGAGGGGAGACCCAGTACTTC. Encoded protein: CSVRTPGQGGETQYF.

V is TRBV2 and J is TRBJ2-3; D is uncertain. The CDR3 contains 12 residues. Between the trimmed V and J ends, which lost 3 bases and 6 bases, there was a span of 7 bases. Germline V lookup: CDR1 SNHLY, CDR2 FYNNEI. This CDR3 is CASSEELDTQYF. CDR3 coding DNA: TGTGCCAGCAGTGAGGAGTTGGATACGCAGTATTTT. Together with reference TRBV2 and TRBJ2-3, the CDR3 gives the full variable domain: EPEVTQTPSHQVTQMGQEVILRCVPISNHLYFYWYRQILGQKVEFLVSFYNNEISEKSEIFDDQFSVERPDGSNFTLKIRSTKLEDSAMYFCASSEELDTQYFGPGTRLTVL.

The chain carries TRBV6-5 and TRBJ1-1; unclear D gene. Germline V CDR1 and CDR2: MNHEY, SVGAGI. V gave up 8 bases and J gave up 4 bases, with 17 bases separating them. This CDR3 is built from 14 residues. The CDR3 sequence: CASVTPGTLTEAFF. The CDR3 bases are TGTGCCAGCGTAACTCCGGGAACACTCACTGAAGCTTTCTTT.

The V call is TRBV21-1, the J call TRBJ1-2. TRBV21-1 is a listed pseudogene. The CDR3 extends over 12 amino acids. This chain's CDR3 is CASLRVARGYTF. CDR3 bases: TGTGCCAGCTTACGGGTTGCTAGAGGCTACACCTTC.

This chain's CDR3 is CASSELGVGANVLTF. The CDR3 nucleotides are TGTGCCAGCAGTGAATTAGGGGTTGGGGCCAACGTCCTGACTTTC. The rearrangement joins TRBV6-1 to TRBJ2-6; D perhaps matches TRBD1 (5 bases). The CDR3 has 15 amino acids. Trimming cost V 2 bases and J 3 bases, with 8 bases left between them. Germline CDR1 reads MNHNS; CDR2 reads SASEGT.

The rearrangement joins TRBV27 to TRBJ1-4; a possible D gene is TRBD1 (5 bases). This CDR3 contains 16 residues. Germline CDR1 reads MNHEY; CDR2 reads SMNVEV (reference sequence). V shed 5 bases and J shed 0 bases, with 13 bases lying between them. DNA for the CDR3: TGTGCCAGCAGTCAAAAGGCGGGGGCAACTAATGAAAAACTGTTTTTT. Protein: CASSQKAGATNEKLFF.

This clone was detected only once. CDR3 in amino acids: CASSQGAGVNYEQYF. Here the CDR3 DNA reads TGCGCCAGCAGCCAAGGTGCGGGGGTGAACTACGAGCAGTACTTC. The chain joins TRBV4-1 to TRBJ2-7; TRBD2 matches at 7 bases. This CDR3 region has 15 residues. V shed 1 base and J 3 bases; nucleotides not matched to a gene: 6. Germline CDR1 is MGHRA and CDR2 is YSYEKL.

The DNA of the CDR3 is TGTGCCAGCAGGACAGGTTATAGCTCCTACAATGAGCAGTTCTTC. This codes for CASRTGYSSYNEQFF. The rearrangement uses TRBV28 and TRBJ2-1; D possibly corresponds to TRBD1 (6 bases). V shed 6 bases and J shed 0 bases, with 12 bases lying between them. The CDR3 is 15 amino acids. CDR1 is MDHEN, CDR2 SYDVKM, per germline.